The 20 T cell receptor beta chains below all came from one sample that was sequenced in a study of blood T cell repertoires in COVID-19. This table comes from immunoSEQ multiplex PCR, and its TCRdb copy is limited to in-frame clones, with some not included. This table has some 130,000 clones, roughly four fifths appearing once. Sequenced material: PBMCs or T cells enriched from blood (not recorded which). The receptors stem from a man between 25 and 39 years old who had recovered from COVID-19.

This clone occurred a few times. The V call is TRBV9, the J call TRBJ1-1, with no clear D. The length of the CDR3 is 14 residues. Germline assignment: CDR1 SGDLS and CDR2 YYNGEE. V was trimmed by 3 bases and J by 4 bases, leaving 13 bases between them. CDR3 bases: TGTGCCAGCAGCGCCCAACCATCAGGCACTGAAGCTTTCTTT. Its protein is CASSAQPSGTEAFF.

V gene TRBV19 combines with J gene TRBJ2-7; TRBD2 matches 7 bases. The CDR3 covers 14 residues. Germline assignment: CDR1 LNHDA and CDR2 SQIVND (reference sequence). V shed 3 bases and J 5 bases; nucleotides not matched to a gene: 7. Written as DNA, the CDR3 is TGTGCCAGTAGTATCAGCAGCGGGGTTCACGAGCAGTACTTC. Protein product: CASSISSGVHEQYF.

The genes are TRBV24-1 and TRBJ2-1; 15 nucleotides agree with TRBD2. Germline CDR1 and CDR2: KGHDR and SFDVKD. The V and J ends lost 2 bases and 4 bases, in that order; junction bases with no gene match: 5. The CDR3 totals 18 residues. CDR3 residues: CATSDSGLAGGPYNEQFF. The CDR3 nucleotides are TGTGCCACCAGTGATTCAGGACTAGCGGGGGGGCCTTACAATGAGCAGTTCTTC.

This chain connects TRBV5-4 to TRBJ2-1, with a tentative D call TRBD2 (5 bases). Germline V gene data show CDR1 as SGHNT and CDR2 as YYREEE (reference sequence). The CDR3 has 13 amino acids. The V end was cut by 2 bases, the J end by 10 bases, with 13 bases between. As DNA, the CDR3 is TGTGCCAGCAGCTTCTCCGGTCCGGGGGAGCAGTTCTTC. Its protein is CASSFSGPGEQFF.

This clone showed up just a few times. The rearrangement uses TRBV18 and TRBJ2-1, with TRBD1 identical over 7 bases. This CDR3 has 15 residues. The J segment lost 5 bases and the V segment lost 4 bases, leaving 8 bases of the junction unmatched. Per germline, CDR1 KGHSH and CDR2 LQKENI. CDR3 amino acids: CASSHRGPRDNEQFF. The CDR3 region has the DNA TGTGCCAGCTCACACAGGGGACCCCGGGACAATGAGCAGTTCTTC. The variable domain in full, with the rest retrieved from reference TRBV18 and TRBJ2-1, is NAGVMQNPRHLVRRRGQEARLRCSPMKGHSHVYWYRQLPEEGLKFMVYLQKENIIDESGMPKERFSAEFPKEGPSILRIQQVVRGDSAAYFCASSHRGPRDNEQFFGPGTRLTVL.

The rearrangement uses TRBV19 and TRBJ2-7; 11 positions match TRBD2. V dropped 5 bases and J dropped 6; count of bases not matched to a gene: 6. This CDR3 comprises 14 residues. Germline V CDR1 and CDR2: LNHDA, SQIVND (reference sequence). CDR3 DNA: TGTGCCAGTAGTTTTAGCGGGAGGGATGGCGAGCAGTACTTC. It yields the protein CASSFSGRDGEQYF.

Written as DNA, the CDR3 is TGTGCCAGCAGCCAAGGGATAGGACAGGGGGCGCGGACCCAGTACTTC. Its protein product is CASSQGIGQGARTQYF. The chain combines TRBV14 with TRBJ2-5; 11 bases are a match to TRBD1. The germline V gene encodes CDR1 SGHDN and CDR2 FVKESK. J lost 7 bases, V lost 1 base, and 8 bases had no gene match. This CDR3 has 16 amino acids.

In this sample, this clone turned up a few times. V gene TRBV5-1 combines with J gene TRBJ2-1; maybe TRBD1 (6 bases). The V end was cut by 0 bases, the J end by 4 bases, with 11 bases between. Germline lookup yields CDR1 SGHRS and CDR2 YFSETQ. The CDR3 totals 15 residues. CDR3 residues: CASSLVGDTYNEQFF. The CDR3 nucleotides read TGCGCCAGCAGCTTGGTGGGGGACACATACAATGAGCAGTTCTTC.

This rearrangement joins TRBV19 to TRBJ1-5; the match to TRBD1 covers 8 bases. From germline, CDR1 is LNHDA and CDR2 SQIVND (reference sequence). The CDR3 extends over 15 amino acids. Trimming removed 6 bases from V and 1 base from J; junction bases left unmatched: 5. The CDR3 coding sequence is TGTGCCAGTAGCCTGGACAGGGCCAGCAATCAGCCCCAGCATTTT. Its protein product is CASSLDRASNQPQHF.

This clone was picked up a small number of times. The chain couples TRBV19 to TRBJ1-1; D not certain. V lost 3 bases and J 5 bases, leaving 13 bases between the germline ends. The CDR3 spans 14 residues. Germline V CDR1 and CDR2: LNHDA, SQIVND (reference sequence). In DNA form, the CDR3 reads TGTGCCAGTAGTATGGGCAGTCGGAGGACTGAAGCTTTCTTT. Amino acids: CASSMGSRRTEAFF.

This chain connects TRBV3-1 (or the pseudogene TRBV3-2) to TRBJ2-5, with 10 bases identical to TRBD2. Germline-derived CDR1 and CDR2 are LGHDT and YNNKEL (reference sequence). The CDR3 loop spans 16 amino acids. V lost 0 bases and J lost 4; bases outside the gene matches: 5. In DNA form, the CDR3 reads TGTGCCAGCAGCCAAGAATGGACTAGCGGAGGAGAGACCCAGTACTTC. It translates to CASSQEWTSGGETQYF.

The chain carries TRBV27 and TRBJ2-3, with TRBD2 matching over 13 bases. The junction had 8 bases not matched to a gene; V was cut back by 8 bases and J by 3 bases. Germline CDR1 and CDR2: MNHEY and SMNVEV (reference sequence). This CDR3 has 16 residues. The CDR3 DNA sequence: TGTGCCAGCGCCATCCGGACTAGCGGGAGTACAGATACGCAGTATTTT. It specifies CASAIRTSGSTDTQYF.

V gene TRBV21-1 combines with J gene TRBJ2-7; the D call of TRBD2 is as the table states it, not checked on the DNA. TRBV21-1 is a recognized pseudogene. The CDR3 has 18 residues. The CDR3 region has the DNA TGTGCCAGCAGCACGAACAAAGTGTCTAGCGGGGATGTGAACGAGCAGTACTTC. Translation: CASSTNKVSSGDVNEQYF.

The gene calls are TRBV5-5 and TRBJ1-1, with D possibly matching TRBD1 (5 bases). The germline CDR1 and CDR2 sequences are SGHKS and YYEKEE (reference sequence). The CDR3 spans 14 residues. Trimming pared 2 bases from V and 8 bases from J, leaving 16 bases between. The CDR3 region has the DNA TGTGCCAGCAGCTTCGGTGCAGGGCGGTACGAAGCTTTCTTT. This codes for CASSFGAGRYEAFF.

This clone appeared once. The V and J genes are TRBV19 and TRBJ1-1, with D unresolved. With 1 base removed from V and 3 bases from J, the gap between germline ends came to 6 bases. The CDR3 contains 13 residues. Germline lookup yields CDR1 LNHDA and CDR2 SQIVND (reference sequence). The CDR3 reads CASSIGGYTEAFF. The CDR3 nucleotides are TGTGCCAGTAGTATAGGAGGCTACACTGAAGCTTTCTTT.

This chain links TRBV5-4 with TRBJ1-1; D remains ambiguous. V shed 2 bases and J shed 0 bases, with 14 bases lying between them. The CDR3 runs 16 residues. Germline CDR1 SGHNT, CDR2 YYREEE (reference sequence). The CDR3 DNA follows: TGTGCCAGCAGCTTTAATCCGGGGATTTTGAACACTGAAGCTTTCTTT. Encoded protein: CASSFNPGILNTEAFF.

V gene TRBV29-1 combines with J gene TRBJ2-3, with TRBD2 matching 9 bases. CDR3 size: 15 residues. V lost 5 bases to trimming and J lost 2 bases; unmatched junction nucleotides: 8. Germline assignment: CDR1 SQVTM and CDR2 ANQGSEA. CDR3 in DNA: TGCAGCGTTTTCGGCCTAGCGGGATTCACAGATACGCAGTATTTT. Translated, it gives CSVFGLAGFTDTQYF.

The chain carries TRBV13 and TRBJ2-1, with TRBD2 identical over 7 bases. The CDR3 totals 14 residues. V gave up 7 bases and J gave up 5 bases; unmatched junction bases: 8. CDR1 is PRHDT and CDR2 is FYEKMQ in the germline V gene (reference sequence). The CDR3: CASTLRGSHNEQFF. The CDR3 coding sequence is TGTGCCAGCACTCTCCGCGGGAGCCACAATGAGCAGTTCTTC.

The chain recombines TRBV29-1 with TRBJ1-1, with TRBD1 identical over 7 bases. Germline CDR1 reads SQVTM; CDR2 reads ANQGSEA. Trimming removed 6 bases from V and 0 bases from J; junction bases left unmatched: 7. The CDR3 runs to 14 residues. The CDR3: CSVALGQMNTEAFF. In nucleotides, the CDR3 is TGCAGCGTGGCGTTGGGACAGATGAACACTGAAGCTTTCTTT.

The V call is TRBV14, the J call TRBJ2-3, with 10 positions matching TRBD2. Per the germline V gene, CDR1 is SGHDN and CDR2 is FVKESK. After removal of 4 bases from V and 4 bases from J, the junction contained 2 bases not matched to a gene. The CDR3 is 14 residues long. This chain's CDR3 is CASSPLAGADTQYF. The CDR3 DNA reads as TGTGCCAGCAGCCCCCTAGCGGGAGCAGATACGCAGTATTTT.